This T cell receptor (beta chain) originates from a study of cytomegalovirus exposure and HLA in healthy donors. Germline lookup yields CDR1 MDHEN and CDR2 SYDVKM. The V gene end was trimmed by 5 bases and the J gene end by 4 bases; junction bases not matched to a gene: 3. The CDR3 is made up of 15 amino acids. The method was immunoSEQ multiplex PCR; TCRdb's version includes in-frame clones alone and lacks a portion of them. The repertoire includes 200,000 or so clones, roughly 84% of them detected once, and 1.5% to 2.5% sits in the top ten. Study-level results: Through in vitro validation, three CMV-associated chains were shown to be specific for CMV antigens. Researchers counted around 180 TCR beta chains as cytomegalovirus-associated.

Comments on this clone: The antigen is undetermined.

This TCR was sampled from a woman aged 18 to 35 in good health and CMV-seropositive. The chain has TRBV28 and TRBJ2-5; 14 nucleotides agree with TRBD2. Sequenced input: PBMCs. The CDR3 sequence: CASSPGLAGAETQYF. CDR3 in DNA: TGTGCCAGCAGTCCGGGACTAGCGGGAGCAGAGACCCAGTACTTC.